The 29 T cell receptor beta chains presented below share a single source sample, sequenced in a study of blood T cell repertoires in COVID-19. The method was immunoSEQ multiplex PCR; TCRdb's version includes in-frame clones alone and lacks a portion of them. This sample carries fewer than 250,000 clones, over 80% of them seen once, and the ten largest clones take around 6.8%. Sequencing was performed on peripheral blood. All receptors come from a woman in her sixties with active or convalescent COVID-19.

The V call is TRBV6-5, the J call TRBJ2-7, with D possibly TRBD1 on 5 matching bases. V lost 8 bases to trimming and J lost 5 bases, with 22 bases between them. The germline gives CDR1 MNHEY, CDR2 SVGAGI. The CDR3 has 15 residues. CDR3 in DNA: TGTGCCAGCTCCTCACGTAGGGGAAAAACGAACGAGCAGTACTTC. Its protein is CASSSRRGKTNEQYF.

This clone was seen more than once but under ten times. This chain links TRBV14 with TRBJ1-2, with D uncertain. Germline V gene sequence: CDR1 SGHDN, CDR2 FVKESK. V shed 0 bases and J shed 7 bases, with 9 bases lying between them. This CDR3 region has 13 residues. The CDR3 region is CASSQDLGSGYTF. The CDR3 coding sequence is TGTGCCAGCAGCCAAGATCTAGGATCTGGCTACACCTTC. Full variable domain (outside the CDR3, taken from reference TRBV14 and TRBJ1-2): EAGVTQFPSHSVIEKGQTVTLRCDPISGHDNLYWYRRVMGKEIKFLLHFVKESKQDESGMPNNRFLAERTGGTYSTLKVQPAELEDSGVYFCASSQDLGSGYTFGSGTRLTVV.

The chain combines TRBV5-1 with TRBJ1-1; D not certain. The CDR3 contains 13 residues. Deletions cut 3 bases from V and 6 bases from J, with 12 bases between. CDR1 is SGHRS and CDR2 is YFSETQ in the germline V gene. The CDR3 here is CASSSEVGSEAFF. The CDR3 DNA sequence: TGCGCCAGCAGCTCCGAGGTAGGATCTGAAGCTTTCTTT. Together with reference TRBV5-1 and TRBJ1-1, the CDR3 gives the full variable domain: KAGVTQTPRYLIKTRGQQVTLSCSPISGHRSVSWYQQTPGQGLQFLFEYFSETQRNKGNFPGRFSGRQFSNSRSEMNVSTLELGDSALYLCASSSEVGSEAFFGQGTRLTVV.

This chain joins TRBV7-3 and TRBJ2-1; no firm D call. This CDR3 region has 13 residues. Trimming took off 2 bases at V and 6 bases at J, with 8 bases between the two ends. Germline V lookup: CDR1 SGHTA, CDR2 FQGTGA. The CDR3 DNA follows: TGTGCCAGCAGCTTACGTCCCTCCAATGAGCAGTTCTTC. Protein: CASSLRPSNEQFF.

This chain uses TRBV5-4 with TRBJ2-7; 8 bases line up with TRBD2. The CDR3 is 16 residues long. Germline V gene lookup returns CDR1 SGHNT and CDR2 YYREEE (reference sequence). Trimming took 3 bases from V and 3 from J; bases not matched to a gene: 11. The CDR3 protein is CASSSRAREGVYEQYF. The CDR3 DNA sequence: TGTGCCAGCAGCTCCCGCGCCCGGGAGGGAGTCTACGAGCAGTACTTC.

This clone was observed at least ten times. V usage is TRBV30 and J usage is TRBJ1-5; no clear D. Germline CDR1 and CDR2: GTSNPN and SVGIG (reference sequence). The CDR3 extends over 13 amino acids. V lost 1 base and J lost 3, with 7 bases in between. CDR3 coding DNA: TGTGCCTGGAGTGAATATGTCAATCAGCCCCAGCATTTT. Its protein product is CAWSEYVNQPQHF.

This chain uses TRBV11-3 with TRBJ2-7; D may be TRBD1 (5 bases). Germline CDR1 is SGHNT and CDR2 is YENEEA. The CDR3 runs 16 residues. V was clipped by 0 bases and J by 2 bases, with 14 bases between them. CDR3 residues: CASSLDLARATYEQYF. In DNA form, the CDR3 reads TGTGCCAGCAGCTTAGATCTGGCCAGGGCCACCTACGAGCAGTACTTC.

This clone has a single count. The chain is built from TRBV29-1 and TRBJ2-3, with TRBD1 identical over 8 bases. Germline V gives CDR1 SQVTM, CDR2 ANQGSEA. There are 12 residues in the CDR3. The J segment lost 4 bases and the V segment lost 3 bases, leaving 0 bases of the junction unmatched. The CDR3 nucleotides are TGCAGCGTTGACAGGGGGCCAGATACGCAGTATTTT. Its translation is CSVDRGPDTQYF.

This rearrangement joins TRBV10-3 to TRBJ1-2, with 8 bases lining up with TRBD1. With V trimmed by 6 bases and J by 4 bases, 10 bases remained unmatched. The CDR3 is 15 residues long. Germline V gives CDR1 ENHRY, CDR2 SYGVKD. Here the CDR3 DNA reads TGTGCCATCAGCCCTGCTGGACAGGGCGGCTATGGCTACACCTTC. The encoded protein is CAISPAGQGGYGYTF.

This clone showed up just a few times. The V gene is TRBV4-2, the J gene TRBJ2-5; possibly TRBD2 for D (5 bases). The V and J ends lost 2 bases and 7 bases respectively, with 11 bases between them. The CDR3 is 13 amino acids. Germline assignment: CDR1 LGHNA and CDR2 YNFKEQ. In DNA form, the CDR3 reads TGTGCCAGCAGCCAAAGAACTAGTGGGACCCAGTACTTC. Protein: CASSQRTSGTQYF.

The chain has TRBV19 and TRBJ1-5; D remains unclear. V lost 3 bases and J 2 bases, leaving 11 bases between the germline ends. The CDR3 is made up of 15 amino acids. Germline-derived CDR1 and CDR2 are LNHDA and SQIVND (reference sequence). The CDR3 nucleotides read TGTGCCAGTAGTATTCAGGCCGGGGGCAATCAGCCCCAGCATTTT. Translated: CASSIQAGGNQPQHF.

The V call is TRBV11-2, the J call TRBJ2-6, with TRBD2 as a possible D gene (7 bases). The V end lost 2 bases, the J end lost 4 bases, and 12 bases lay between the germline ends. The germline V gene encodes CDR1 SGHAT and CDR2 FQNNGV. The CDR3 spans 16 residues. CDR3 protein: CASSLLGGRGANVLTF. CDR3 nucleotide sequence: TGTGCCAGCAGCTTATTGGGGGGGCGAGGGGCCAACGTCCTGACTTTC. The whole variable domain, filled in from reference TRBV11-2 and TRBJ2-6, reads EAGVAQSPRYKIIEKRQSVAFWCNPISGHATLYWYQQILGQGPKLLIQFQNNGVVDDSQLPKDRFSAERLKGVDSTLKIQPAKLEDSAVYLCASSLLGGRGANVLTFGAGSRLTVL.

This clone was seen only once. This chain uses TRBV19 with TRBJ2-1; maybe TRBD1 (7 bases). The CDR3 runs to 19 residues. Trimming left V 4 bases short and J 7 bases short, with 29 bases between. Germline V gene lookup returns CDR1 LNHDA and CDR2 SQIVND (reference sequence). The CDR3 region is CASSTERIYGGGAKNEQFF. The CDR3 DNA reads as TGTGCCAGTAGTACAGAACGAATCTACGGAGGGGGCGCAAAGAATGAGCAGTTCTTC.

The chain combines TRBV5-1 with TRBJ2-1; 7 bases line up with TRBD2. The junction had 12 bases not matched to a gene; V was cut back by 2 bases and J by 10 bases. Per germline, CDR1 SGHRS and CDR2 YFSETQ. The length of the CDR3 is 15 residues. In DNA form, the CDR3 reads TGCGCCAGCAGCTTTGCCGCGCCCCGGCGGGAGGAGCAGTTCTTC. It yields the protein CASSFAAPRREEQFF. Looking up the rest from reference TRBV5-1 and TRBJ2-1 gives the full variable domain: KAGVTQTPRYLIKTRGQQVTLSCSPISGHRSVSWYQQTPGQGLQFLFEYFSETQRNKGNFPGRFSGRQFSNSRSEMNVSTLELGDSALYLCASSFAAPRREEQFFGPGTRLTVL.

The chain has TRBV9 and TRBJ2-3; TRBD2 is a possible D gene (6 bases). V was cut by 4 bases and J by 0 bases, with 15 bases left in between. Germline lookup yields CDR1 SGDLS and CDR2 YYNGEE. The CDR3 contains 16 residues. The CDR3 here is CASSPRPSESTDTQYF. CDR3 nucleotides: TGTGCCAGCAGCCCCCGTCCTAGCGAGAGCACAGATACGCAGTATTTT.

The rearrangement uses TRBV30 and TRBJ2-7, with 11 bases fitting TRBD2. The J segment lost 6 bases and the V segment lost 2 bases, leaving 6 bases of the junction unmatched. Germline assignment: CDR1 GTSNPN and CDR2 SVGIG (reference sequence). The CDR3 runs 14 residues. The DNA for the CDR3 is TGTGCCTGGAGTTCGGGGCTAGCGGGAGGCGAGCAGTACTTC. Its translation is CAWSSGLAGGEQYF.

The chain joins TRBV5-4 to TRBJ1-2, with D perhaps matching TRBD1 (5 bases). The ends were cut back, 4 bases at V and 4 bases at J, with 20 bases in the middle. Germline V gene data show CDR1 as SGHNT and CDR2 as YYREEE (reference sequence). This CDR3 is 16 amino acids long. CDR3 nucleotides: TGTGCCAGCAGCCCCTTAGACAGTTATCTCTTCTATGGCTACACCTTC. Translating gives CASSPLDSYLFYGYTF.

This chain uses TRBV5-5 with TRBJ2-5, with 11 bases matching TRBD2. Germline CDR1 is SGHKS and CDR2 is YYEKEE (reference sequence). V shed 4 bases and J 2 bases; nucleotides not matched to a gene: 1. This CDR3 is built from 14 residues. The CDR3 spells CASSRLAGQETQYF. Written as DNA, the CDR3 is TGTGCCAGCAGCCGACTAGCGGGGCAAGAGACCCAGTACTTC. The variable domain in full, with the rest retrieved from reference TRBV5-5 and TRBJ2-5, is DAGVTQSPTHLIKTRGQQVTLRCSPISGHKSVSWYQQVLGQGPQFIFQYYEKEERGRGNFPDRFSARQFPNYSSELNVNALLLGDSALYLCASSRLAGQETQYFGPGTRLLVL.

This clone was recorded a few times. Other DNA sequences in the sample encode the same CDR3. This sequence joins TRBV18 and TRBJ1-5, with D tentatively TRBD1 (5 bases). There are 14 residues in the CDR3. V was trimmed by 3 bases and J by 5 bases, leaving 11 bases between them. The germline CDR1 and CDR2 sequences are KGHSH and LQKENI. The CDR3 protein is CASSPGGGDQPQHF. CDR3 in DNA: TGTGCCAGCTCACCTGGCGGGGGGGATCAGCCCCAGCATTTT.

The chain has TRBV29-1 and TRBJ1-5, with TRBD1 as a possible D gene (6 bases). The V end was cut by 4 bases, the J end by 2 bases, with 12 bases between. CDR3 length: 14 residues. Germline V gene lookup returns CDR1 SQVTM and CDR2 ANQGSEA. The CDR3 is CSVVAGGGNQPQHF. The CDR3 bases are TGCAGCGTTGTGGCGGGGGGCGGCAATCAGCCCCAGCATTTT.

The rearrangement links TRBV4-2 to TRBJ2-7; 7 bases fit TRBD2. The CDR3 runs to 15 residues. Germline CDR1 LGHNA, CDR2 YNFKEQ. With 0 bases clipped from V and 4 bases from J, the junction kept 6 bases outside the gene matches. The CDR3 region is CASSQDSGIMYEQYF. The CDR3 DNA follows: TGTGCCAGCAGCCAAGACAGCGGGATTATGTACGAGCAGTACTTC.

The V and J genes are TRBV18 and TRBJ2-7; the D gene is possibly TRBD1 (5 bases). V shed 3 bases and J shed 5 bases, with 17 bases lying between them. The length of the CDR3 is 15 residues. Germline V CDR1 and CDR2: KGHSH, LQKENI. The CDR3 nucleotides read TGTGCCAGCTCACCCCGCCAGGGTTCTACGCACGAGCAGTACTTC. This sequence encodes CASSPRQGSTHEQYF.

This clone appeared a single time. The J gene is TRBJ2-3, the V gene TRBV9; no clear D. This CDR3 is 12 amino acids long. Germline lookup yields CDR1 SGDLS and CDR2 YYNGEE. V lost 0 bases to trimming and J lost 9 bases, with 8 bases between them. The chain's CDR3 is CASSVDSSTQYF. In DNA form, the CDR3 reads TGTGCCAGCAGCGTAGACAGTTCCACGCAGTATTTT.

The J gene is TRBJ2-5, the V gene TRBV11-2; 16 bases line up with TRBD2. The CDR3 is made up of 19 amino acids. CDR1 is SGHAT and CDR2 is FQNNGV in the germline V gene. With 5 bases clipped from V and 3 bases from J, the junction kept 12 bases outside the gene matches. In DNA form, the CDR3 reads TGTGCCAGCAGCCCCAAACCGGGACTAGCGGGGGGGCCCGAAGAGACCCAGTACTTC. As protein: CASSPKPGLAGGPEETQYF.

The chain carries TRBV10-3 and TRBJ2-7; TRBD1 is a possible D gene (6 bases). Germline lookup yields CDR1 ENHRY and CDR2 SYGVKD. CDR3 length: 12 amino acids. V shed 3 bases and J shed 5 bases, with 8 bases lying between them. For the CDR3, the DNA is TGTGCCATCAGTGAAGGGGGAAACGAGCAGTACTTC. Translated, it gives CAISEGGNEQYF.

This rearrangement joins TRBV6-2 or TRBV6-3 to TRBJ2-7; 7 bases agree with TRBD2. The CDR3 loop spans 14 amino acids. Germline V gene data show CDR1 as MNHEY and CDR2 as SVGEGT. V lost 6 bases to trimming and J lost 5 bases; unmatched junction nucleotides: 10. The DNA of the CDR3 is TGTGCCAGCAGCCACCCGGGAGGACTGGACGAGCAGTACTTC. It codes for CASSHPGGLDEQYF.

This chain connects TRBV3-1 (or the pseudogene TRBV3-2) to TRBJ2-6, with D uncertain. Germline V gene lookup returns CDR1 LGHDT and CDR2 YNNKEL (reference sequence). V dropped 7 bases and J dropped 0 bases, with 4 bases sitting between them. CDR3 length: 13 residues. The CDR3 coding sequence is TGTGCCAGCACAAACTCTGGGGCCAACGTCCTGACTTTC. Protein: CASTNSGANVLTF.

To note about this clone: A read error may account for a junction end that differs from germline. V and J are TRBV6-1 and TRBJ1-1, with D tentatively TRBD1 (6 bases). This CDR3 is built from 14 residues. Germline V gives CDR1 MNHNS, CDR2 SASEGT. The CDR3 DNA reads as TGTGCCAGCAGGGAAGGGGGGGGAGCCACTGAAGCTTTCTTT. It specifies CASREGGGATEAFF.

The gene calls are TRBV21-1 and TRBJ1-1. TRBV21-1 is shown as a pseudogene. This CDR3 has 17 amino acids. For the CDR3, the DNA is TGTGCCAGCAGCTTCCGAGGGAGTTTGGAGGGGAACACTGAAGCTTTCTTT. Translated: CASSFRGSLEGNTEAFF.